The clone carrying this T cell receptor beta chain was picked up many times. Its antigen is unknown. This sample was included in a study of T cell repertoires in cytomegalovirus infection. Study details: Public TCR beta signatures indicated both CMV infection and matching HLA type. Study-level points and caveats: Adding up the frequency of public TCR beta families identified people who carried CMV plus the relevant HLA. What dominated the ex vivo response were HLA-C-restricted CMV-specific TCR beta clonotypes.

TCRdb reprocessed the reads with MiXCR, giving one entry per CDR3 protein. The table records about 310,000 distinct CDR3 sequences, about a sixth of them present only once. Germline-derived CDR1 and CDR2 are SGHAT and FQNNGV. This CDR3 region has 17 residues. J was trimmed by 5 bases and V by 5 bases; bases with no gene match: 10. The sequence came from a human donor in good health (CMV status not recorded). Some clones in this sample may be carry-over from other donors' samples. Sequencing used PBMCs. This chain uses TRBV11-2 with TRBJ2-5, with TRBD2 matching over 14 bases. CDR3 sequence (DNA): TGTGCCAGCAGCCCCCGACTAGCGGGGGGGCCTCGGGAGACCCAGTACTTC. Translation: CASSPRLAGGPRETQYF.